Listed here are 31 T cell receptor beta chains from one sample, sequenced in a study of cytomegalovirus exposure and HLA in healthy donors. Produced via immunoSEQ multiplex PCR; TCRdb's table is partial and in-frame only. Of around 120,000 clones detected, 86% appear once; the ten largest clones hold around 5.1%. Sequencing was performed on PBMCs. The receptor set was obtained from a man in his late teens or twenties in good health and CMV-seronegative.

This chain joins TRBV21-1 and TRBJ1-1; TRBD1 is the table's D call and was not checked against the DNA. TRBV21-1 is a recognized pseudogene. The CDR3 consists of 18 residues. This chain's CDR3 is CASTPPNRAQPRNTEAFF. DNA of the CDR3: TGTGCCAGCACCCCGCCAAACAGGGCCCAGCCCCGGAACACTGAAGCTTTCTTT.

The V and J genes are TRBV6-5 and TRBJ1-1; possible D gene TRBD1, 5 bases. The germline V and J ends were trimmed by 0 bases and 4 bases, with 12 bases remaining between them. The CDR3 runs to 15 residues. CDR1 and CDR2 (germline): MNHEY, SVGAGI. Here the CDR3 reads CASSYSSSGGTEAFF. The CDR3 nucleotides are TGTGCCAGCAGTTACTCGTCCTCCGGGGGCACTGAAGCTTTCTTT.

CDR3 sequence: CASSSVRGRYSPLHF. The CDR3 coding sequence is TGTGCCAGCAGCAGTGTCCGGGGAAGGTATTCACCCCTCCACTTT. The chain combines TRBV21-1 with TRBJ1-6. TRBV21-1 is recorded as a pseudogene. This CDR3 comprises 15 residues.

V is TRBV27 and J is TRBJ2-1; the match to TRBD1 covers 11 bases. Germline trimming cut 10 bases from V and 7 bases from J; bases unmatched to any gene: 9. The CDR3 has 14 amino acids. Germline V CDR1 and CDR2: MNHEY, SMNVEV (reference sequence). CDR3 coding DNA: TGTGCCACCTATTCTGGACAGGGGGCGAATGAGCAGTTCTTC. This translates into CATYSGQGANEQFF.

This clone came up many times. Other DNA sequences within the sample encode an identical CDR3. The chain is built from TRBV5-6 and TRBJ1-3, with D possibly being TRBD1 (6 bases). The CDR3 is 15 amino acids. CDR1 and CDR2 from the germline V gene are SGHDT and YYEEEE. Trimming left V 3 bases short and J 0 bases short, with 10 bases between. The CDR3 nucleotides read TGTGCCAGCAGCTCCGGACAGAGCTCTGGAAACACCATATATTTT. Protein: CASSSGQSSGNTIYF.

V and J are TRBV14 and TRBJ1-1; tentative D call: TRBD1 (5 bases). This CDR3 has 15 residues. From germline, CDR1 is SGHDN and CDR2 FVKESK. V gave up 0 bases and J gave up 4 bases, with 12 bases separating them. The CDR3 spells CASSQDWQGSTEAFF. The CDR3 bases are TGTGCCAGCAGCCAAGACTGGCAGGGTTCCACTGAAGCTTTCTTT.

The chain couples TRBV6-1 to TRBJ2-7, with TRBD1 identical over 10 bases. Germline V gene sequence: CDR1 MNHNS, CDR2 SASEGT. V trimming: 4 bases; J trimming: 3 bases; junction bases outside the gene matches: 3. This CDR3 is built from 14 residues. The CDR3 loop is CASSARDRGYEQYF. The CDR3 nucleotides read TGTGCCAGCAGTGCCCGGGACAGGGGCTACGAGCAGTACTTC.

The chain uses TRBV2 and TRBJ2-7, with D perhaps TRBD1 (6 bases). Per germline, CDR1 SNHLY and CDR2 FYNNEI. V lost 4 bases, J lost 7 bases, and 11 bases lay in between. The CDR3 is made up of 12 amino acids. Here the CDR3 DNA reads TGTGCCAGCAGTGGGAGGACAGATGAGCAGTACTTC. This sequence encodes CASSGRTDEQYF.

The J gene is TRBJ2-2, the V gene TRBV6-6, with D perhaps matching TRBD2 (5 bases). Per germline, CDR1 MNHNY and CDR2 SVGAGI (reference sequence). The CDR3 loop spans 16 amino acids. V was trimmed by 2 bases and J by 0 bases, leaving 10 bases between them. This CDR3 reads CASSYGLKTNTGELFF. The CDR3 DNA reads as TGTGCCAGCAGTTACGGACTTAAAACGAACACCGGGGAGCTGTTTTTT.

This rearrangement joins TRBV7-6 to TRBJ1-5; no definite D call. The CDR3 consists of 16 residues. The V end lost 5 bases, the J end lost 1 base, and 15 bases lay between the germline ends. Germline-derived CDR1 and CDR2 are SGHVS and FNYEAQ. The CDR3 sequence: CASSPFPGKSNQPQHF. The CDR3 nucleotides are TGTGCCAGCAGCCCCTTCCCGGGAAAGAGCAATCAGCCCCAGCATTTT.

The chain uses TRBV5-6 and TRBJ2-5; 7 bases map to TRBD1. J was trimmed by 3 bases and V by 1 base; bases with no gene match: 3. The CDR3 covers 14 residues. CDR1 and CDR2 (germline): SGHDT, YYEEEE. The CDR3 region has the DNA TGTGCCAGCAGCTTGTGGACAGGAGAAGAGACCCAGTACTTC. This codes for CASSLWTGEETQYF.

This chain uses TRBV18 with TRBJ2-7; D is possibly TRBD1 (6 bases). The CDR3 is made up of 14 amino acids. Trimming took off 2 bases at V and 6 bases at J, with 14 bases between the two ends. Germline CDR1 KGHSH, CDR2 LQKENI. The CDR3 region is CASSPIQGEGEQYF. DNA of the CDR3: TGTGCCAGCTCACCAATACAGGGAGAAGGCGAGCAGTACTTC.

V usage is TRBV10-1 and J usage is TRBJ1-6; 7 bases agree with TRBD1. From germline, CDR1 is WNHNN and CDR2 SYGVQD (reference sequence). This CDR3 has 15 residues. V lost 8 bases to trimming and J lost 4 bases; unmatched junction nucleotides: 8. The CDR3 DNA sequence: TGCGCCAGCGGATTCAGGGGGAGGTATAATTCACCCCTCCACTTT. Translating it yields CASGFRGRYNSPLHF.

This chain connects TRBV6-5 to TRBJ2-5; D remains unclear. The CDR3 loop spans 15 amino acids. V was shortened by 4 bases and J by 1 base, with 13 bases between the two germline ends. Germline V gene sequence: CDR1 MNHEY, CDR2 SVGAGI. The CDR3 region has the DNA TGTGCCAGCAGTTCCCCATTAGACACCCAAGAGACCCAGTACTTC. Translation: CASSSPLDTQETQYF.

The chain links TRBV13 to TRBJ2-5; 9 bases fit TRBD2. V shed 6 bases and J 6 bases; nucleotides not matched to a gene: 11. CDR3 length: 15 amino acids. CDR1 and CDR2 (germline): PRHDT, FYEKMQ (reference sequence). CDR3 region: CASREGGGAIKTQYF. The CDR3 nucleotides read TGTGCCAGCAGAGAAGGCGGGGGGGCCATTAAGACCCAGTACTTC.

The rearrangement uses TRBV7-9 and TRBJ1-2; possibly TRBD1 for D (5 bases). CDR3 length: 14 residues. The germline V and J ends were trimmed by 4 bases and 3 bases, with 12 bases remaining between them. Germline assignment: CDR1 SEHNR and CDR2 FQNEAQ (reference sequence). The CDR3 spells CASSYGAGYYGYTF. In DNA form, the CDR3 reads TGTGCCAGCAGCTATGGAGCAGGGTACTATGGCTACACCTTC.

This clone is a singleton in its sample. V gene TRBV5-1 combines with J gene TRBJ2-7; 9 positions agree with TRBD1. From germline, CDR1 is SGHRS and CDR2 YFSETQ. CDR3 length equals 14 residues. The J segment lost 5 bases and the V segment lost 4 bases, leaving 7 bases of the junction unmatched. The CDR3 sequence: CASSRTGDRDEQYF. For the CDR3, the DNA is TGCGCCAGCAGCAGGACAGGGGATCGCGACGAGCAGTACTTC.

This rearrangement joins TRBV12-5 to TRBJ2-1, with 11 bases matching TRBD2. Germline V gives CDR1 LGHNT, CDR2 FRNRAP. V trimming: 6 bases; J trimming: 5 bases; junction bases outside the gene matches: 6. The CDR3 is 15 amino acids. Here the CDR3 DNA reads TGTGCTAGTGGCTCGGGGACTAGCGGCAACAATGAGCAGTTCTTC. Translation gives CASGSGTSGNNEQFF.

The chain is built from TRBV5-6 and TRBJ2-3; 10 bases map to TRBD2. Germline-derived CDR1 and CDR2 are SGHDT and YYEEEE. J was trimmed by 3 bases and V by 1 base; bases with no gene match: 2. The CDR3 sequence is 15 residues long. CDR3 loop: CASSLKTSGTDTQYF. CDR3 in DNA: TGTGCCAGCAGCTTGAAGACTAGCGGGACAGATACGCAGTATTTT.

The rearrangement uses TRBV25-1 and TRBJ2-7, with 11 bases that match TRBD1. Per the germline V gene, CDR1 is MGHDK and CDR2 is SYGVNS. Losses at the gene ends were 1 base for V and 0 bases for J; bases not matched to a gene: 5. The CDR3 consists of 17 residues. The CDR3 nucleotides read TGTGCCAGCAGTGAATCCGGGACAGGGGGAAGCTCCTACGAGCAGTACTTC. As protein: CASSESGTGGSSYEQYF.

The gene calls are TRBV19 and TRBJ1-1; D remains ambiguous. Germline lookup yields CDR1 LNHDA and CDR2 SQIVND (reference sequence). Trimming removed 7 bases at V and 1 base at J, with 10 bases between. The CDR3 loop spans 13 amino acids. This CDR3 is CASMSPGNTEAFF. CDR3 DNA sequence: TGTGCCAGTATGAGCCCAGGGAACACTGAAGCTTTCTTT.

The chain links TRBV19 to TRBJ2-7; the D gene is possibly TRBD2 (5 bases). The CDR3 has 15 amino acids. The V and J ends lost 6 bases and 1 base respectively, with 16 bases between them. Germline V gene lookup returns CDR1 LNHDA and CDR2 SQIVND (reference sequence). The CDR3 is CASSPKRALSYEQYF. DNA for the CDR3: TGTGCCAGTAGCCCCAAGAGGGCCCTTTCCTACGAGCAGTACTTC.

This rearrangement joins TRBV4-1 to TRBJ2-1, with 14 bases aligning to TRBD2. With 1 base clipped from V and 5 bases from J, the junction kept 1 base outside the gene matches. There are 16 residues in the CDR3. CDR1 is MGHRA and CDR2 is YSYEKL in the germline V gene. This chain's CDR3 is CASSQGTSGGNNEQFF. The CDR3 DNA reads TGCGCCAGCAGCCAAGGGACTAGCGGGGGGAACAATGAGCAGTTCTTC.

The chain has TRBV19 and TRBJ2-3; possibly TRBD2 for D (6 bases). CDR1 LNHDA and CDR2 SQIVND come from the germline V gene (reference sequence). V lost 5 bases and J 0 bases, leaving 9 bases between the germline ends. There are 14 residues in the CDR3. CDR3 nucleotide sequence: TGTGCCAGTAGTCTGGCGGGGAGCACAGATACGCAGTATTTT. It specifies CASSLAGSTDTQYF.

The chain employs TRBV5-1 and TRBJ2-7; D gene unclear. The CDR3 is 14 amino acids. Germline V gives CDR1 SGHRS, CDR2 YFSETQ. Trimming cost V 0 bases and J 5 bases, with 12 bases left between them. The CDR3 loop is CASSLDVVINEQYF. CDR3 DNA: TGCGCCAGCAGCTTGGACGTAGTGATCAACGAGCAGTACTTC.

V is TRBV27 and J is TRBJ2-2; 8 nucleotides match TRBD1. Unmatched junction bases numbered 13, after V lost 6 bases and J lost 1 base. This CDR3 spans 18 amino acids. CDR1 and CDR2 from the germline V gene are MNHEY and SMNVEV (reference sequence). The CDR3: CASSRTGLGVGNTGELFF. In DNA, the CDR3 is TGTGCCAGCAGCCGGACAGGGTTGGGAGTGGGGAACACCGGGGAGCTGTTTTTT.

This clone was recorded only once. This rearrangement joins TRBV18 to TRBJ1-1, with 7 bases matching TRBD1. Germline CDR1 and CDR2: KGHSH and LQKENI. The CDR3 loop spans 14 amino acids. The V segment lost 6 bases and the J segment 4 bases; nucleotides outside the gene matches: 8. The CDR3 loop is CASSQKGAGTEAFF. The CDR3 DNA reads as TGTGCCAGCTCCCAAAAGGGGGCTGGCACTGAAGCTTTCTTT.

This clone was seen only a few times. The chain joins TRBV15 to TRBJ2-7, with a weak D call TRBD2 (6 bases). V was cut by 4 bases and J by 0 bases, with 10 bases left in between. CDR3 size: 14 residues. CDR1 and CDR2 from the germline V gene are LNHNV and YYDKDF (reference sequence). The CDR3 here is CATSIGGTSYEQYF. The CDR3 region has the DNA TGTGCCACCAGCATTGGGGGGACCTCCTACGAGCAGTACTTC.

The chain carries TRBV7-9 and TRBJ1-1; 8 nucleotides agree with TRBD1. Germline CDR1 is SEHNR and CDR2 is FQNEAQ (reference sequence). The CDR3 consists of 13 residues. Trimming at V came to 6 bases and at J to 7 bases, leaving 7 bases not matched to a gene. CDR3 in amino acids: CASRLQGVDEAFF. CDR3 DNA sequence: TGTGCCAGCAGATTACAGGGGGTGGATGAAGCTTTCTTT.

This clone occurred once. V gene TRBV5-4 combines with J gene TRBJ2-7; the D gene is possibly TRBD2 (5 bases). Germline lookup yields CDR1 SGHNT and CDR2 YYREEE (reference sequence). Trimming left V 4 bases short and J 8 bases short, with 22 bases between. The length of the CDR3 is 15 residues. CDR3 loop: CASSPKLDGRTQQYF. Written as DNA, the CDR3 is TGTGCCAGCAGCCCCAAACTAGACGGACGTACCCAGCAGTACTTC.

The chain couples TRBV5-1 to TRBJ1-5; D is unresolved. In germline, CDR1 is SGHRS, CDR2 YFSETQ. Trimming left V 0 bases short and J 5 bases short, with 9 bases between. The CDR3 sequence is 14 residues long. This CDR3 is CASSLGGTYQPQHF. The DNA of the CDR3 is TGCGCCAGCAGCTTGGGAGGCACCTATCAGCCCCAGCATTTT.